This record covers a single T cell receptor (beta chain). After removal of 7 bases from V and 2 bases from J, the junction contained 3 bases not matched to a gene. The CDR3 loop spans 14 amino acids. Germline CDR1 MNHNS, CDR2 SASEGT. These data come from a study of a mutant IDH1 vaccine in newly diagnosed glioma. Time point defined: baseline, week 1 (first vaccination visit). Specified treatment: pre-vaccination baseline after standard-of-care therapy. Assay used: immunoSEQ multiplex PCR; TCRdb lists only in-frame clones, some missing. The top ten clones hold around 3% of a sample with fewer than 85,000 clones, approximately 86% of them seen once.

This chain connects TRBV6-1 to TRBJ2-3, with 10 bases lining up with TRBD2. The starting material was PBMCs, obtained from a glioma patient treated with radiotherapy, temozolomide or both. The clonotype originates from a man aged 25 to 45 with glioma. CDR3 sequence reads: CASISGGDTDTQYF. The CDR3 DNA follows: TGTGCCAGCATCAGCGGGGGGGACACAGATACGCAGTATTTT.